A single sample is the source of the 16 T cell receptor beta chains below, sequenced in a study of spatial heterogeneity in lung cancer. Using its own MiXCR run on the 5' RACE reads, TCRdb lists one record per CDR3 protein. The table includes 50,000 to 75,000 distinct CDR3 sequences, about 5.9% detected once. Time point: sample taken at primary tumor resection. Sample: PBMCs, taken at surgery. The source of these receptors is a female donor with early-stage non-small cell lung cancer.

This rearrangement joins TRBV9 to TRBJ2-7, with 10 bases fitting TRBD1. Germline CDR1 SGDLS, CDR2 YYNGEE. After removal of 2 bases from V and 5 bases from J, the junction contained 10 bases not matched to a gene. The CDR3 runs to 16 residues. This chain's CDR3 is CASSVISGTGDHEQYF. CDR3 coding DNA: TGTGCCAGCAGCGTTATTAGCGGGACAGGGGACCACGAGCAGTACTTC. Supplemented by reference TRBV9 and TRBJ2-7, the full variable domain reads DSGVTQTPKHLITATGQRVTLRCSPRSGDLSVYWYQQSLDQGLQFLIQYYNGEERAKGNILERFSAQQFPDLHSELNLSSLELGDSALYFCASSVISGTGDHEQYFGPGTRLTVT.

CDR3 in DNA: TGTGCCAGCAGCTTGCCCTTCGACAGGGAAAGATCACCCCTCCACTTT. Protein product: CASSLPFDRERSPLHF. The V and J genes are TRBV5-6 and TRBJ1-6; 7 bases are a match to TRBD1. The CDR3 spans 16 residues. Germline V gives CDR1 SGHDT, CDR2 YYEEEE. V was clipped by 1 base and J by 10 bases; unmatched bases: 11.

This clonotype was detected only a few times. This chain links TRBV12-3 or TRBV12-4 with TRBJ2-2; D call uncertain. There are 16 residues in the CDR3. Trimming took 8 bases from V and 1 from J, leaving 17 bases between them. The CDR3 protein is CASGPPGRRNTGELFF. The CDR3, as DNA: TGTGCCAGCGGCCCCCCGGGCAGGAGGAACACCGGGGAGCTGTTTTTT.

This chain connects TRBV6-2 or TRBV6-3 to TRBJ1-2; 7 positions agree with TRBD1. V shed 8 bases, J shed 3 bases, and the junction held 9 bases outside the gene matches. There are 14 residues in the CDR3. From germline, CDR1 is MNHEY and CDR2 SVGEGT. The CDR3 region has the DNA TGTGCCAGCGAGTCCGGACAGGTTTACTATGGCTACACCTTC. Encoded protein: CASESGQVYYGYTF.

This clonotype was seen at least ten times. This sequence joins TRBV7-3 and TRBJ2-2; possibly TRBD2 for D (5 bases). V was cut by 2 bases and J by 3 bases, with 7 bases left in between. The length of the CDR3 is 14 residues. The germline CDR1 and CDR2 sequences are SGHTA and FQGTGA. The CDR3 region has the DNA TGTGCCAGCAGCTTATCCGGGGACACCGGGGAGCTGTTTTTT. Protein: CASSLSGDTGELFF.

This clonotype has at least ten counts. J is TRBJ2-1 and V is TRBV15; TRBD1 aligns across 7 bases. The germline V gene has CDR1 LNHNV and CDR2 YYDKDF (reference sequence). This CDR3 has 17 residues. The trim removed 6 bases at V and 6 bases at J, leaving 17 bases unmatched. CDR3 DNA: TGTGCCACCAGTAACACTCTGGGGCAGGGGGTTGGCAATGAGCAGTTCTTC. It translates to CATSNTLGQGVGNEQFF.

This clonotype appeared many times. The chain combines TRBV19 with TRBJ1-2; 7 bases agree with TRBD1. Germline CDR1 LNHDA, CDR2 SQIVND (reference sequence). Trimming removed 10 bases from V and 5 bases from J; junction bases left unmatched: 7. The CDR3 is made up of 12 amino acids. As DNA, the CDR3 is TGTGCCACTCCAGGGGGTGCGTATGGCTACACCTTC. This sequence encodes CATPGGAYGYTF.

This clonotype was seen ten or more times. CDR3 nucleotides: TGTGCCAGCAGCGCCCGGACAGGGGTTGAAGAGACCCAGTACTTC. Its protein product is CASSARTGVEETQYF. This chain uses TRBV7-9 with TRBJ2-5; 9 bases agree with TRBD1. CDR1 SEHNR and CDR2 FQNEAQ come from the germline V gene (reference sequence). The CDR3 runs 15 residues. The V gene end was trimmed by 5 bases and the J gene end by 3 bases; junction bases not matched to a gene: 7.

Ten or more counts support this clonotype. This chain links TRBV6-5 with TRBJ2-1; 10 bases line up with TRBD2. CDR1 is MNHEY and CDR2 is SVGAGI in the germline V gene. The V segment lost 2 bases and the J segment 6 bases; nucleotides outside the gene matches: 4. The CDR3 contains 15 residues. The CDR3 coding sequence is TGTGCCAGCAGTTACCCCCGGACTAGCGGCAATGAGCAGTTCTTC. Protein: CASSYPRTSGNEQFF.

This clonotype was observed a few times. The J gene is TRBJ2-1, the V gene TRBV24-1, with 10 bases lining up with TRBD1. This CDR3 region has 18 residues. Trimming at V came to 5 bases and at J to 0 bases, leaving 9 bases not matched to a gene. Per the germline V gene, CDR1 is KGHDR and CDR2 is SFDVKD. The CDR3 DNA follows: TGTGCCACCAGTGCCCTTAGGGGGGACAGGGGCTCCTACAATGAGCAGTTCTTC. This codes for CATSALRGDRGSYNEQFF.

This clonotype was observed a few times. The chain carries TRBV7-2 and TRBJ2-3; 15 nucleotides agree with TRBD2. Trimming at V came to 3 bases and at J to 4 bases, leaving 8 bases not matched to a gene. CDR3 length: 18 amino acids. Germline CDR1 is SGHTA and CDR2 is FQGNSA. The CDR3 region has the DNA TGTGCCAGCAGCTTCGTCGGACTAGCGGGGGGGCCGGCAGATACGCAGTATTTT. Translated: CASSFVGLAGGPADTQYF.

This clonotype was recorded at least ten times. The chain combines TRBV7-3 with TRBJ2-1, with D possibly matching TRBD2 (6 bases). The V and J ends lost 4 bases and 7 bases respectively, with 11 bases between them. The CDR3 totals 13 residues. CDR1 is SGHTA, CDR2 FQGTGA, per germline. DNA for the CDR3: TGTGCCAGCAGCTCAATCCGGGGGAATGAGCAGTTCTTC. This translates into CASSSIRGNEQFF.

This sequence joins TRBV5-6 and TRBJ2-4, with TRBD1 as a possible D gene (6 bases). V shed 4 bases and J shed 0 bases, with 8 bases lying between them. In germline, CDR1 is SGHDT, CDR2 YYEEEE. This CDR3 contains 14 residues. For the CDR3, the DNA is TGTGCCAGCAGCGTACAGGGAGCCAAAAACATTCAGTACTTC. Residues: CASSVQGAKNIQYF.

This rearrangement joins TRBV15 to TRBJ2-2; maybe TRBD2 (6 bases). Germline V gene lookup returns CDR1 LNHNV and CDR2 YYDKDF (reference sequence). The length of the CDR3 is 13 residues. The V and J ends lost 0 bases and 13 bases respectively, with 12 bases between them. The DNA of the CDR3 is TGTGCCACCAGCAGAGATGGGGACGGGAGGCTGTTTTTT. This sequence encodes CATSRDGDGRLFF.

This clonotype was seen at least ten times. The rearrangement uses TRBV7-9 and TRBJ2-5; 8 bases map to TRBD1. V gave up 6 bases and J gave up 2 bases; unmatched junction bases: 2. Germline V gene lookup returns CDR1 SEHNR and CDR2 FQNEAQ (reference sequence). The CDR3 is made up of 13 amino acids. For the CDR3, the DNA is TGTGCCAGCAGTGACAGGGGACAAGAGACCCAGTACTTC. It is translated as CASSDRGQETQYF.

This chain links TRBV25-1 with TRBJ1-2; a weak D match, TRBD1 (5 bases). This CDR3 is built from 14 residues. The germline CDR1 and CDR2 sequences are MGHDK and SYGVNS. Trimming took off 10 bases at V and 0 bases at J, with 15 bases between the two ends. The CDR3 DNA follows: TGTGCCACCCGGGGGGGAGTCTCTAACTATGGCTACACCTTC. Protein sequence: CATRGGVSNYGYTF.